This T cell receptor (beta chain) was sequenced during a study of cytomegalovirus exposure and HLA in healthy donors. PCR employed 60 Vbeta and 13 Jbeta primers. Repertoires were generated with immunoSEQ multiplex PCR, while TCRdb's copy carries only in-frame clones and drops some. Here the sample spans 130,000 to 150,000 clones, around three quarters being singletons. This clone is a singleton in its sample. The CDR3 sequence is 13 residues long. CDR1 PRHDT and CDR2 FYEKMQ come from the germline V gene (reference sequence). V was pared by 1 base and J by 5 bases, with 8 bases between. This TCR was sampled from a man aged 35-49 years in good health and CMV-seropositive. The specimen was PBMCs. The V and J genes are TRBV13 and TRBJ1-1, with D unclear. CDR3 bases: TGTGCCAGCAGCTTAGATTTCGGGACTGAAGCTTTCTTT. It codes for CASSLDFGTEAFF.